A single sample gave rise to the 24 T cell receptor beta chains below, sequenced in a study of control samples from healthy donors and cancer patients. The method was immunoSEQ multiplex PCR; TCRdb's version includes in-frame clones alone and lacks a portion of them. Among under 60,000 clones, over 85% were seen once, and the ten largest hold 23%. What was sequenced was PBMCs. These receptors were obtained from a woman aged 50 to 60 with head and neck cancer.

CDR3 region: CASGLGRTISYEQYF. The DNA for the CDR3 is TGTGCCAGCGGCCTCGGGAGGACCATCTCCTACGAGCAGTACTTC. The gene calls are TRBV28 and TRBJ2-7; 7 positions agree with TRBD2. The CDR3 has 15 amino acids. The V segment lost 8 bases and the J segment 0 bases; nucleotides outside the gene matches: 10. The germline V gene encodes CDR1 MDHEN and CDR2 SYDVKM.

The chain carries TRBV7-9 and TRBJ2-5; D not certain. This CDR3 is built from 13 residues. V lost 5 bases, J lost 5 bases, and 12 bases lay in between. Looked up from germline, CDR1 is SEHNR and CDR2 is FQNEAQ (reference sequence). The CDR3 DNA reads as TGTGCCAGCAGCCTCTCCTACGGGGAGACCCAGTACTTC. Protein: CASSLSYGETQYF.

V and J are TRBV30 and TRBJ2-7; D is ambiguous. The V end was cut by 3 bases, the J end by 3 bases, with 9 bases between. From germline, CDR1 is GTSNPN and CDR2 SVGIG (reference sequence). CDR3 length: 12 residues. The CDR3 reads CAWSLSDYEQYF. CDR3 in DNA: TGTGCCTGGAGCCTGTCCGACTACGAGCAGTACTTC.

The gene calls are TRBV30 and TRBJ2-3; D gene ambiguous. This CDR3 has 12 amino acids. CDR1 is GTSNPN, CDR2 SVGIG, per germline (reference sequence). Trimming removed 2 bases from V and 2 bases from J, with 5 bases in between. CDR3 protein: CAWSFSTDTQYF. Written as DNA, the CDR3 is TGTGCCTGGAGTTTTTCCACAGATACGCAGTATTTT.

The rearrangement links TRBV4-2 to TRBJ1-2, with TRBD1 matching 10 bases. In germline, CDR1 is LGHNA, CDR2 YNFKEQ. The CDR3 runs 15 residues. J gave up 10 bases and V 0 bases, and 8 bases lay outside the gene matches. CDR3 protein: CASSQDLGQGTYYTF. The CDR3 DNA is TGTGCCAGCAGCCAAGATTTGGGACAGGGGACCTACTACACCTTC.

This clone was detected only once. The chain employs TRBV27 and TRBJ2-7; TRBD1 or TRBD2 may be the D gene (5 bases each). Germline CDR1 and CDR2: MNHEY and SMNVEV (reference sequence). Trimming stripped 3 bases from V and 0 bases from J, with 9 bases between. The CDR3 spans 14 residues. CDR3 coding DNA: TGTGCCAGCAGTTTTCGGGGCAGCTCCTACGAGCAGTACTTC. This gives the protein CASSFRGSSYEQYF.

V usage is TRBV18 and J usage is TRBJ1-1; D gene unclear. From germline, CDR1 is KGHSH and CDR2 LQKENI. V lost 2 bases, J lost 3 bases, and 13 bases lay in between. The CDR3 sequence is 15 residues long. The chain's CDR3 is CASSPKGTGDTEAFF. The CDR3 DNA follows: TGTGCCAGCTCACCAAAAGGCACTGGAGACACTGAAGCTTTCTTT.

J is TRBJ2-5 and V is TRBV19; no definite D call. CDR3 length: 14 amino acids. Germline V lookup: CDR1 LNHDA, CDR2 SQIVND (reference sequence). Between the trimmed V and J ends, which lost 7 bases and 5 bases, there was a span of 17 bases. The CDR3 nucleotides are TGTGCCAGTACCCCCACGTGGGGTTCCGAGACCCAGTACTTC. The encoded protein is CASTPTWGSETQYF. Looking up the rest from reference TRBV19 and TRBJ2-5 gives the full variable domain: DGGITQSPKYLFRKEGQNVTLSCEQNLNHDAMYWYRQDPGQGLRLIYYSQIVNDFQKGDIAEGYSVSREKKESFPLTVTSAQKNPTAFYLCASTPTWGSETQYFGPGTRLLVL.

The V and J genes are TRBV28 and TRBJ2-1; D call uncertain. The CDR3 extends over 14 amino acids. V lost 5 bases to trimming and J lost 1 base, with 9 bases between them. Looked up from germline, CDR1 is MDHEN and CDR2 is SYDVKM. The CDR3 spells CASSGVYSYNEQFF. In DNA form, the CDR3 reads TGTGCCAGCAGTGGGGTATATTCCTACAATGAGCAGTTCTTC.

V gene TRBV11-3 combines with J gene TRBJ2-3, with 7 bases aligning to TRBD1. The CDR3 extends over 14 amino acids. Germline V lookup: CDR1 SGHNT, CDR2 YENEEA. The V segment lost 5 bases and the J segment 1 base; nucleotides outside the gene matches: 3. The CDR3 is CASSEGARTDTQYF. In DNA, the CDR3 is TGTGCCAGCAGCGAGGGGGCTCGCACAGATACGCAGTATTTT.

The chain combines TRBV7-2 with TRBJ2-7, with 7 bases lining up with TRBD1. The CDR3 consists of 14 residues. The V gene's germline CDR1 is SGHTA and CDR2 FQGNSA. The trim removed 5 bases at V and 0 bases at J, leaving 4 bases unmatched. The CDR3 sequence: CASSRDRSSYEQYF. The DNA of the CDR3 is TGTGCCAGCAGCCGGGACAGATCCTCCTACGAGCAGTACTTC.

CDR3 in amino acids: CAWSGGLYTGELFF. The CDR3 nucleotides are TGTGCCTGGAGTGGGGGACTTTACACCGGGGAGCTGTTTTTT. This chain uses TRBV30 with TRBJ2-2, with D possibly being TRBD2 (6 bases). Germline CDR1 GTSNPN, CDR2 SVGIG (reference sequence). The CDR3 runs 14 residues. Trimming removed 1 base at V and 3 bases at J, with 9 bases between.

The chain has TRBV5-1 and TRBJ1-3, with 7 positions matching TRBD1. Germline CDR1 reads SGHRS; CDR2 reads YFSETQ. This CDR3 is built from 15 residues. V dropped 3 bases and J dropped 4; count of bases not matched to a gene: 7. Here the CDR3 reads CASSSTGAQGNTIYF. The CDR3 DNA reads TGCGCCAGCAGCTCCACAGGGGCGCAGGGAAACACCATATATTTT.

J is TRBJ1-6 and V is TRBV7-8; D is undetermined. V lost 6 bases and J 9 bases, leaving 21 bases between the germline ends. The CDR3 is 16 amino acids. Germline CDR1 and CDR2: SGHVS and FQNEAQ. CDR3 nucleotide sequence: TGTGCCAGCAGTAGGACTGCGACGGGTTGGGTTTCACCCCTCCACTTT. It encodes CASSRTATGWVSPLHF.

This chain links TRBV30 with TRBJ2-3; either TRBD1 or TRBD2 may supply D (6 bases each). The CDR3 consists of 15 residues. Germline V gene data show CDR1 as GTSNPN and CDR2 as SVGIG (reference sequence). The V end was cut by 2 bases, the J end by 6 bases, with 18 bases between. CDR3 sequence (DNA): TGTGCCTGGAGTCGACCAGGAGGGGGAGCGGATACGCAGTATTTT. Protein sequence: CAWSRPGGGADTQYF.

This clone has only one observation. This sequence joins TRBV24-1 and TRBJ2-1; TRBD2 might be the D (6 bases). V lost 9 bases, J lost 3 bases, and 11 bases lay in between. Germline CDR1 and CDR2: KGHDR and SFDVKD. The CDR3 totals 13 residues. The CDR3 nucleotides read TGTGCCACCGGGGGGAGGAACTACAATGAGCAGTTCTTC. Protein: CATGGRNYNEQFF.

This chain uses TRBV7-2 with TRBJ2-7; 14 nucleotides agree with TRBD2. V trimming: 2 bases; J trimming: 4 bases; junction bases outside the gene matches: 10. CDR3 length: 18 residues. Looked up from germline, CDR1 is SGHTA and CDR2 is FQGNSA. CDR3 amino acids: CASSLYGTSGRIGYEQYF. The DNA for the CDR3 is TGTGCCAGCAGCTTATACGGGACTAGCGGGAGAATCGGGTACGAGCAGTACTTC.

The V and J genes are TRBV6-4 and TRBJ1-5; TRBD1 might be the D (6 bases). CDR1 and CDR2 from the germline V gene are MRHNA and SNTAGT. The V gene lost 2 bases and the J gene lost 5 bases, with 16 bases spanning the gap. This CDR3 is built from 16 residues. Here the CDR3 DNA reads TGTGCCAGCAGTGACCTCCGAGGGAAGGGGGATCAGCCCCAGCATTTT. Amino acid sequence: CASSDLRGKGDQPQHF.

V is TRBV30 and J is TRBJ1-4, with D uncertain. The length of the CDR3 is 13 residues. The V end lost 3 bases, the J end lost 3 bases, and 8 bases lay between the germline ends. Germline CDR1 GTSNPN, CDR2 SVGIG (reference sequence). This CDR3 is CAWRFGSNEKLFF. DNA for the CDR3: TGTGCCTGGAGATTCGGGTCTAATGAAAAACTGTTTTTT.

The gene calls are TRBV9 and TRBJ1-3; the D gene is possibly TRBD1 (6 bases). This CDR3 spans 14 amino acids. Germline V gene lookup returns CDR1 SGDLS and CDR2 YYNGEE. Trimming left V 2 bases short and J 7 bases short, with 13 bases between. Written as DNA, the CDR3 is TGTGCCAGCAGCGTTAATCAGGGGAGGAACACCATATATTTT. Translated, it gives CASSVNQGRNTIYF.

The rearrangement uses TRBV6-1 and TRBJ1-5; a possible D gene is TRBD1 (5 bases). CDR3 size: 17 residues. Trimming took off 1 base at V and 1 base at J, with 14 bases between the two ends. Germline CDR1 reads MNHNS; CDR2 reads SASEGT. As DNA, the CDR3 is TGTGCCAGCAGTGAAGTTCTGGGGGGGGGAAGCAATCAGCCCCAGCATTTT. This sequence encodes CASSEVLGGGSNQPQHF.

The rearrangement links TRBV7-9 to TRBJ2-7; D tentatively fits TRBD1 or TRBD2 (6 bases each). This CDR3 spans 13 amino acids. The V and J ends lost 1 base and 7 bases respectively, with 11 bases between them. The V gene's germline CDR1 is SEHNR and CDR2 FQNEAQ (reference sequence). For the CDR3, the DNA is TGTGCCAGCAGCTTAGTAGGGGGAGGTGAGCAGTACTTC. Its translation: CASSLVGGGEQYF. The full variable domain, completed using reference TRBV7-9 and TRBJ2-7, is DTGVSQNPRHKITKRGQNVTFRCDPISEHNRLYWYRQTLGQGPEFLTYFQNEAQLEKSRLLSDRFSAERPKGSFSTLEIQRTEQGDSAMYLCASSLVGGGEQYFGPGTRLTVT.

This clone was seen once. V usage is TRBV5-1 and J usage is TRBJ2-7; D might be TRBD2 (6 bases). The V and J ends lost 1 base and 3 bases respectively, with 14 bases between them. This CDR3 comprises 15 residues. CDR1 is SGHRS and CDR2 is YFSETQ in the germline V gene. CDR3 loop: CASSLNAGTGYEQYF. CDR3 in DNA: TGCGCCAGCAGCTTGAATGCGGGAACCGGCTACGAGCAGTACTTC.

The chain recombines TRBV2 with TRBJ1-2; no reliable D call. Trimming cost V 3 bases and J 4 bases, with 9 bases left between them. Germline V gene lookup returns CDR1 SNHLY and CDR2 FYNNEI. The CDR3 has 13 amino acids. The CDR3 coding sequence is TGTGCCAGCAGTGAGCGGGGTCGCTATGGCTACACCTTC. Encoded protein: CASSERGRYGYTF.